The T cell receptor beta chain under discussion was sequenced for a study of control samples from healthy donors and cancer patients. The data were produced by immunoSEQ multiplex PCR, yet TCRdb's version contains in-frame clones alone and is incomplete. The profile shows 22,000 or so clones, 85% of them singletons. Trimming pared 7 bases from V and 4 bases from J, leaving 20 bases between. CDR1 is SGHTA, CDR2 FQGTGA, per germline. The CDR3 is 15 residues long. The J gene is TRBJ2-7, the V gene TRBV7-3; D possibly corresponds to TRBD1 (6 bases). Sequencing was carried out using PBMCs. The receptor comes from a man aged 60 to 69 with head and neck cancer. CDR3 bases: TGTGCCAGCACCCATGGGGGCAGGGAGTTTTACGAGCAGTACGTC. It specifies CASTHGGREFYEQYV.